A selection of T cell receptor beta chains follows, all from one sample in a study of cytomegalovirus exposure and HLA in healthy donors. Using immunoSEQ multiplex PCR, the repertoire was profiled, and TCRdb retains in-frame clones only, with some absent. The sample table sets out tens of thousands of clones. The specimen was PBMCs. The receptors shown here come from a man in his forties or fifties in good health and CMV-seronegative. Each CDR3 is given with its conserved first and last residue. Fields, in order: J gene, D gene, V gene, CDR3 protein, CDR3 DNA. The D gene is left open where the match is weak.

j_call: TRBJ2-7; d_call: TRBD2; v_call: TRBV4-2; cdr3_aa: CASSLKRGSLSYEQYF; cdr3_nt: TGTGCCAGCAGCCTCAAGCGGGGGTCGCTCTCCTACGAGCAGTACTTC
j_call: TRBJ2-1; d_call: TRBD2; v_call: TRBV7-8; cdr3_aa: CASSLGVGGISYNEQFF; cdr3_nt: TGTGCCAGCAGCTTAGGGGTCGGGGGGATCTCCTACAATGAGCAGTTCTTC
j_call: TRBJ2-5; d_call: NA; v_call: TRBV4-2; cdr3_aa: CASSQDRGRGYQETQYF; cdr3_nt: TGTGCCAGCAGCCAAGATCGGGGGCGGGGGTACCAAGAGACCCAGTACTTC
j_call: TRBJ2-5; d_call: NA; v_call: TRBV6-1; cdr3_aa: CASSPSFQETQYF; cdr3_nt: TGTGCCAGCAGCCCCAGTTTCCAAGAGACCCAGTACTTC
j_call: TRBJ1-6; d_call: TRBD1; v_call: TRBV19; cdr3_aa: CASSTPGGYSPLHF; cdr3_nt: TGTGCCAGTAGTACCCCAGGGGGCTATTCACCCCTCCACTTT
j_call: TRBJ2-6; d_call: NA; v_call: TRBV15; cdr3_aa: CATSRDSAGANVLTF; cdr3_nt: TGTGCCACCAGCAGGGACAGCGCTGGGGCCAACGTCCTGACTTTC
j_call: TRBJ2-5; d_call: NA; v_call: TRBV7-9; cdr3_aa: CASSLAGPGQGKETQYF; cdr3_nt: TGTGCCAGCAGCTTAGCCGGCCCGGGTCAGGGTAAGGAGACCCAGTACTTC
j_call: TRBJ1-3; d_call: NA; v_call: TRBV13; cdr3_aa: CASSVRPGTSGNTIYF; cdr3_nt: TGTGCCAGCAGCGTAAGGCCAGGGACATCTGGAAACACCATATATTTT
j_call: TRBJ1-1; d_call: TRBD1; v_call: TRBV10-3; cdr3_aa: CAISETGENTEAFF; cdr3_nt: TGTGCCATCAGCGAGACAGGGGAAAACACTGAAGCTTTCTTT
j_call: TRBJ1-6; d_call: NA; v_call: TRBV5-1; cdr3_aa: CASSLEGTPSPLHF; cdr3_nt: TGCGCCAGCAGCTTGGAGGGGACTCCCTCACCCCTCCACTTT
j_call: TRBJ1-4; d_call: NA; v_call: TRBV4-2; cdr3_aa: CASSQDPGADEKLFF; cdr3_nt: TGTGCCAGCAGCCAAGACCCAGGGGCCGATGAAAAACTGTTTTTT
j_call: TRBJ1-1; d_call: NA; v_call: TRBV5-6; cdr3_aa: CASTRRVALNTEAFF; cdr3_nt: TGTGCCAGCACCCGGCGGGTAGCCTTGAACACTGAAGCTTTCTTT
j_call: TRBJ2-7; d_call: TRBD1; v_call: TRBV5-1; cdr3_aa: CASSAPDRSWVQYF; cdr3_nt: TGCGCCAGCAGCGCCCCGGACAGGTCCTGGGTGCAGTACTTC
j_call: TRBJ1-5; d_call: NA; v_call: TRBV15; cdr3_aa: CATSIRGGGVQPQHF; cdr3_nt: TGTGCCACCAGCATCCGGGGAGGGGGTGTTCAGCCCCAGCATTTT